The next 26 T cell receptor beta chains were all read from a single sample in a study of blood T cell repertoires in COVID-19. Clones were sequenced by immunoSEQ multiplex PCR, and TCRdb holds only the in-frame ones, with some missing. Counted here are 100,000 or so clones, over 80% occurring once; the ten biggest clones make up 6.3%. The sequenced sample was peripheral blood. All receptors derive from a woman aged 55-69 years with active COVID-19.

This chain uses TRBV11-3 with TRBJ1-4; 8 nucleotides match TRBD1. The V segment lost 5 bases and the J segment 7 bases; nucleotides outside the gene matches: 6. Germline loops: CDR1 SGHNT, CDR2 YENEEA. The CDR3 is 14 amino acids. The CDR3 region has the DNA TGTGCCAGCAGCCCGAGGACAGGGTTTGAAAAACTGTTTTTT. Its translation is CASSPRTGFEKLFF.

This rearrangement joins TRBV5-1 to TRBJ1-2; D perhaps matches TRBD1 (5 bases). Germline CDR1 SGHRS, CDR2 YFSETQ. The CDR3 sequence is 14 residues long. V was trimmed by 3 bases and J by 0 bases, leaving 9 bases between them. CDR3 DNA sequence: TGCGCCAGCAGCTGGACAAGTACTAACTATGGCTACACCTTC. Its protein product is CASSWTSTNYGYTF.

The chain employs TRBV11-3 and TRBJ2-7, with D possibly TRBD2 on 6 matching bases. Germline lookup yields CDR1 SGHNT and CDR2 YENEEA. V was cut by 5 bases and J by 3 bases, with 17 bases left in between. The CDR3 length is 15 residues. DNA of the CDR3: TGTGCCAGCAGCCTCCGACTAGAGATGGGCTACGAGCAGTACTTC. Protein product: CASSLRLEMGYEQYF.

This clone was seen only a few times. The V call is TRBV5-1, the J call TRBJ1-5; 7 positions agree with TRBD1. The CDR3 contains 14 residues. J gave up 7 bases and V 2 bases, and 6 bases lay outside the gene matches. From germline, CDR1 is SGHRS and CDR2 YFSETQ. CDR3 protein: CASSFREGGQPQHF. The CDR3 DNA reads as TGCGCCAGCAGCTTCAGGGAAGGGGGCCAGCCCCAGCATTTT.

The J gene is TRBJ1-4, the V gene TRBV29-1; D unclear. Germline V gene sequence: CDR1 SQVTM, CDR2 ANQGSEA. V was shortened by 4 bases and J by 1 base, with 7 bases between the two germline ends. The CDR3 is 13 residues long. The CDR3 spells CSVGLGTNEKLFF. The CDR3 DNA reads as TGCAGCGTTGGACTCGGAACTAATGAAAAACTGTTTTTT. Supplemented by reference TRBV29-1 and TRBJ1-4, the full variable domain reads SAVISQKPSRDICQRGTSLTIQCQVDSQVTMMFWYRQQPGQSLTLIATANQGSEATYESGFVIDKFPISRPNLTFSTLTVSNMSPEDSSIYLCSVGLGTNEKLFFGSGTQLSVL.

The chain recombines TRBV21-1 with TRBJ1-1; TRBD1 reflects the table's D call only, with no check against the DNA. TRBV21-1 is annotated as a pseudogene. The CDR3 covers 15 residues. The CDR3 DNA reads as TGTGCCAGCATAGAACCACAGGGGTACTATTCTGAAGCTTTCTTT. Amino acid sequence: CASIEPQGYYSEAFF.

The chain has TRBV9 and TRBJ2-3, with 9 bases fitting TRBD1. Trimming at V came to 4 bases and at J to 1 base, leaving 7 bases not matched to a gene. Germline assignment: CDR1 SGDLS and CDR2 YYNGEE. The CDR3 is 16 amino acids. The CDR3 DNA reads TGTGCCAGCAGCTCGAGGACAGGGGATCGCACAGATACGCAGTATTTT. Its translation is CASSSRTGDRTDTQYF.

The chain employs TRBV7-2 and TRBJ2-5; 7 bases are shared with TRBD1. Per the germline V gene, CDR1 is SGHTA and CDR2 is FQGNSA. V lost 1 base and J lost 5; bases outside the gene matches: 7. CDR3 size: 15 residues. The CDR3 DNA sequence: TGTGCCAGCAGCTTAGGAGACAGGGTGGTTGAGACCCAGTACTTC. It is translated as CASSLGDRVVETQYF.

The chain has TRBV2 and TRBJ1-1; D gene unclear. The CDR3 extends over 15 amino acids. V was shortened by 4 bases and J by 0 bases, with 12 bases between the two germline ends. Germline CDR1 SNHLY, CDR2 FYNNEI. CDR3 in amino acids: CASSAGSALNTEAFF. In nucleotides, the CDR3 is TGTGCCAGCAGTGCCGGCAGCGCCCTGAACACTGAAGCTTTCTTT.

The CDR3 loop reads CAWTLGGRTEAFF. The DNA for the CDR3 is TGTGCCTGGACCTTAGGAGGGAGGACTGAAGCTTTCTTT. This chain joins TRBV30 and TRBJ1-1, with D hard to call. V lost 4 bases, J lost 5 bases, and 14 bases lay in between. This CDR3 spans 13 amino acids. The V gene's germline CDR1 is GTSNPN and CDR2 SVGIG (reference sequence).

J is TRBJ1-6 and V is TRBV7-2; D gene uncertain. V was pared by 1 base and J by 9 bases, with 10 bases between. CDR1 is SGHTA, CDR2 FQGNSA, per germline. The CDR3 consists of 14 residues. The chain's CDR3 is CASSLEALISPLHF. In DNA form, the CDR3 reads TGTGCCAGCAGCTTAGAAGCCCTGATTTCACCCCTCCACTTT.

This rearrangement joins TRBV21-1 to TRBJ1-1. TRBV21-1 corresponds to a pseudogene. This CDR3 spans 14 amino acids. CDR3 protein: CASSTGNRETEAFF. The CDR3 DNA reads TGTGCCAGCAGCACGGGGAACAGAGAAACTGAAGCTTTCTTT.

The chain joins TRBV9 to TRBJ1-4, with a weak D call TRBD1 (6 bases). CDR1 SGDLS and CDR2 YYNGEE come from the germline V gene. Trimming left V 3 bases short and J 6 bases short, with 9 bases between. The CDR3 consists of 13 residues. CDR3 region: CASSGGHYEKLFF. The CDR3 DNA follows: TGTGCCAGCAGCGGGGGGCATTATGAAAAACTGTTTTTT.

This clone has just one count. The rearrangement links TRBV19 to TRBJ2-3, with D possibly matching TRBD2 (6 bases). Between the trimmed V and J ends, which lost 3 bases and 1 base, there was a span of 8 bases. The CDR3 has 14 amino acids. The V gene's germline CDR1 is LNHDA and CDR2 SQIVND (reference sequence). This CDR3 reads CASSMASGTDTQYF. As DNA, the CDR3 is TGTGCCAGTAGTATGGCTAGCGGCACAGATACGCAGTATTTT. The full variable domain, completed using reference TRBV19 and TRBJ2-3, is DGGITQSPKYLFRKEGQNVTLSCEQNLNHDAMYWYRQDPGQGLRLIYYSQIVNDFQKGDIAEGYSVSREKKESFPLTVTSAQKNPTAFYLCASSMASGTDTQYFGPGTRLTVL.

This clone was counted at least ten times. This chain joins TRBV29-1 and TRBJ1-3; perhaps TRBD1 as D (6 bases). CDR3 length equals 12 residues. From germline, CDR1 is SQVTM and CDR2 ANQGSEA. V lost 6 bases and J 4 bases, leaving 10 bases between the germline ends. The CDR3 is CSVTGTGNTIYF. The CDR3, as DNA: TGCAGCGTCACAGGGACGGGAAACACCATATATTTT.

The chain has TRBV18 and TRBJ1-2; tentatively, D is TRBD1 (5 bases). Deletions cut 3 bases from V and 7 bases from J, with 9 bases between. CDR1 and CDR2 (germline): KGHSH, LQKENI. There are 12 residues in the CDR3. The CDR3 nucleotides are TGTGCCAGCTCACCGGGGGGAGGTGGCTACACCTTC. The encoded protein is CASSPGGGGYTF. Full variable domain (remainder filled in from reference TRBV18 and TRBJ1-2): NAGVMQNPRHLVRRRGQEARLRCSPMKGHSHVYWYRQLPEEGLKFMVYLQKENIIDESGMPKERFSAEFPKEGPSILRIQQVVRGDSAAYFCASSPGGGGYTFGSGTRLTVV.

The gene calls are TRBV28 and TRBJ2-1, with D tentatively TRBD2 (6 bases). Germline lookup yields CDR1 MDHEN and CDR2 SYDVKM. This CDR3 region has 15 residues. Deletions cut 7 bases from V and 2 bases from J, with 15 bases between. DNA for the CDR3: TGTGCCAGCAAGGTCGGGGGTGGAACCTACAATGAGCAGTTCTTC. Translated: CASKVGGGTYNEQFF.

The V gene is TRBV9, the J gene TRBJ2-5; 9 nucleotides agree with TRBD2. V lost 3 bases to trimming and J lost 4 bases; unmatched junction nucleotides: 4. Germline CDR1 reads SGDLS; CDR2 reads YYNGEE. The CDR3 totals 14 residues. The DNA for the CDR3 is TGTGCCAGCAGCGGACTAGCGGAGGGAGAGACCCAGTACTTC. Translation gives CASSGLAEGETQYF.

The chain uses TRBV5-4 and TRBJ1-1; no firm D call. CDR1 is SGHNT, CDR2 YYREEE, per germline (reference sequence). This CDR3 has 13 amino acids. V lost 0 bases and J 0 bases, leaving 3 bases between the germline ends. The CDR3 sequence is CASSLVVNTEAFF. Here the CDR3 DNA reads TGTGCCAGCAGCTTGGTAGTGAACACTGAAGCTTTCTTT.

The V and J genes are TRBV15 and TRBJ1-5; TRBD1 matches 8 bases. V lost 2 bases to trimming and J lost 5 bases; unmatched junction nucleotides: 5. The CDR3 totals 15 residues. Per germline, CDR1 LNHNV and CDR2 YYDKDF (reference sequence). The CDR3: CATSRLLQGDQPQHF. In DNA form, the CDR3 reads TGTGCCACCAGCAGACTCCTACAGGGGGATCAGCCCCAGCATTTT.

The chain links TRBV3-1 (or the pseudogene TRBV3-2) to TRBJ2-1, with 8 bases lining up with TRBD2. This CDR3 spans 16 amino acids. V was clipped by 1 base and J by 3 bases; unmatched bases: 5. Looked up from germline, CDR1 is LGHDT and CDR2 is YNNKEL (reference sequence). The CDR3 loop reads CASSQARLAIYNEQFF. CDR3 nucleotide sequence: TGTGCCAGCAGCCAAGCCCGACTAGCGATCTACAATGAGCAGTTCTTC.

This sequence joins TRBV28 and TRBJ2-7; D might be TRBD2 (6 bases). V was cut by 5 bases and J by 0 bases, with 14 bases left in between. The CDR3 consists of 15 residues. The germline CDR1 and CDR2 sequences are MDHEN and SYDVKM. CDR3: CASSPGDWDSYEQYF. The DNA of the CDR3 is TGTGCCAGCAGTCCGGGGGACTGGGACTCCTACGAGCAGTACTTC.

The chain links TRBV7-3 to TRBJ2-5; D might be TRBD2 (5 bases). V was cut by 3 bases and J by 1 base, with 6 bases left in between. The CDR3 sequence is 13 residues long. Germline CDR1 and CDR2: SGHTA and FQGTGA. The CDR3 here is CASSFGVQETQYF. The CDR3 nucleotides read TGTGCCAGCAGCTTCGGGGTCCAAGAGACCCAGTACTTC.

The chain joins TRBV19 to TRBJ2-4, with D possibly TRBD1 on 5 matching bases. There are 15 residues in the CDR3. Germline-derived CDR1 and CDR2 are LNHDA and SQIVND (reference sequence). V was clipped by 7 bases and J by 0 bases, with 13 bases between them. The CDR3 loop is CASTRQDKAKNIQYF. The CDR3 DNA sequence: TGTGCCAGTACCCGCCAGGACAAAGCCAAAAACATTCAGTACTTC.

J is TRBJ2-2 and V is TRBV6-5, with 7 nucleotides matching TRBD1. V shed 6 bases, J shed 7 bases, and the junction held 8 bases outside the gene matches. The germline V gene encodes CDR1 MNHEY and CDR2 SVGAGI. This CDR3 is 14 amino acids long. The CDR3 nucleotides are TGTGCCAGCAGCCCAACAGGGGATGGCGGGGAGCTGTTTTTT. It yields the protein CASSPTGDGGELFF.

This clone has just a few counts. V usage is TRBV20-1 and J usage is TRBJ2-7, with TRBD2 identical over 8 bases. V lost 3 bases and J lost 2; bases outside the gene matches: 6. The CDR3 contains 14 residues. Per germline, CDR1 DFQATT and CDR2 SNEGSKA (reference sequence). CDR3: CSASSGGSTYEQYF. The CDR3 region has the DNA TGCAGTGCTAGTTCGGGGGGGTCGACCTACGAGCAGTACTTC.